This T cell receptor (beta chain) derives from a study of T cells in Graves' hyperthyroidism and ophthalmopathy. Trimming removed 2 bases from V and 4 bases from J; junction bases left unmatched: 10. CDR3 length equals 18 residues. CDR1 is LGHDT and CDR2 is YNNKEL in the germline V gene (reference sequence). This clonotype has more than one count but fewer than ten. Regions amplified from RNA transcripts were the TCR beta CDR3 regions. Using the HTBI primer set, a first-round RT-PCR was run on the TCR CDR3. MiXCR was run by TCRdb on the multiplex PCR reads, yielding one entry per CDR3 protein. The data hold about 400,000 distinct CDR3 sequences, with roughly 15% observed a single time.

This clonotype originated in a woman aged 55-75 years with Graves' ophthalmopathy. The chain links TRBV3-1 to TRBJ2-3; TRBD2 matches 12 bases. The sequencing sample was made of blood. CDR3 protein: CASSQIKQTSGGPDTQYF. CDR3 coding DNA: TGTGCCAGCAGCCAAATCAAACAGACTAGCGGGGGCCCAGATACGCAGTATTTT.